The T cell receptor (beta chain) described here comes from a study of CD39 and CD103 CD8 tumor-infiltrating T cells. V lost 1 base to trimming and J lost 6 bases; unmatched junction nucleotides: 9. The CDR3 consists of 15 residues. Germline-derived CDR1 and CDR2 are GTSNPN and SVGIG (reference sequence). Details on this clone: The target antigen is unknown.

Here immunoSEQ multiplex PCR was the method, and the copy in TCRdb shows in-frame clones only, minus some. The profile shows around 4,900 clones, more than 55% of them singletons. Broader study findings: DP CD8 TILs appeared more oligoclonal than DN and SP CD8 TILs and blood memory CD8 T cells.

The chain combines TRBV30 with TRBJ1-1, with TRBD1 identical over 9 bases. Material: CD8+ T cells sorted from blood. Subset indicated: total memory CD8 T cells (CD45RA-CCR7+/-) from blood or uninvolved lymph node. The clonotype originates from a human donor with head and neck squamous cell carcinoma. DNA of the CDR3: TGTGCCTGGAGTGACGAGGGACAGGGACTCCCTGAAGCTTTCTTT. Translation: CAWSDEGQGLPEAFF.